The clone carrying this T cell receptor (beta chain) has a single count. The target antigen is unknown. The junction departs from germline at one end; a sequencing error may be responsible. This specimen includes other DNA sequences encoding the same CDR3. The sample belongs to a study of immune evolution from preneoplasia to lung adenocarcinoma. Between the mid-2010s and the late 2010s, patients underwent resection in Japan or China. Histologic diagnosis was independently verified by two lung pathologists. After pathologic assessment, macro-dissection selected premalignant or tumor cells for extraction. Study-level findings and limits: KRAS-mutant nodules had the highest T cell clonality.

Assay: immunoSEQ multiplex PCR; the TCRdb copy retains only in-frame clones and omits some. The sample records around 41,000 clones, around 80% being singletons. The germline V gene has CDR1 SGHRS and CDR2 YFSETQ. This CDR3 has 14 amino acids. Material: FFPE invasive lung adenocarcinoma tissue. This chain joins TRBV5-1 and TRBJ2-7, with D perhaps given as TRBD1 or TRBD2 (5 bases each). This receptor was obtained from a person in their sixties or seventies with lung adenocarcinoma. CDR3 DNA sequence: TGCGCCAGCAGCTTCCGGGACCCCTCCTACGAGCAGTACTTT. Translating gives CASSFRDPSYEQYF.